The present TCR beta chain was sequenced within a study of cytomegalovirus exposure and HLA in healthy donors. PCR primers comprised 60 Vbeta and 13 Jbeta primers. The repertoire was sequenced with immunoSEQ multiplex PCR; TCRdb's copy has only in-frame clones and lacks some. The data hold 150,000 to 200,000 clones, with about 72% observed a single time. Study-wide results and limits: An observed cluster of highly shared sequence variants was recorded as a likely sequencing artifact. The classifier reportedly diagnosed cytomegalovirus status with high sensitivity and specificity. Further analysis, carried out later, found HLA-associated TCR beta chains more clonally expanded than equally common other chains.

There are 15 residues in the CDR3. V was shortened by 1 base and J by 5 bases, with 12 bases between the two germline ends. Germline V lookup: CDR1 MNHNS, CDR2 SASEGT. In the case of this clone: Its antigen is currently unknown.

Sequencing was done on a sample of PBMCs. This receptor was taken from a girl under 18 in good health and CMV-seronegative. The genes are TRBV6-1 and TRBJ1-5; unclear D gene. CDR3: CASSEGRRGYQPQHF. The CDR3 DNA reads as TGTGCCAGCAGTGAAGGGCGGAGAGGATATCAGCCCCAGCATTTT.